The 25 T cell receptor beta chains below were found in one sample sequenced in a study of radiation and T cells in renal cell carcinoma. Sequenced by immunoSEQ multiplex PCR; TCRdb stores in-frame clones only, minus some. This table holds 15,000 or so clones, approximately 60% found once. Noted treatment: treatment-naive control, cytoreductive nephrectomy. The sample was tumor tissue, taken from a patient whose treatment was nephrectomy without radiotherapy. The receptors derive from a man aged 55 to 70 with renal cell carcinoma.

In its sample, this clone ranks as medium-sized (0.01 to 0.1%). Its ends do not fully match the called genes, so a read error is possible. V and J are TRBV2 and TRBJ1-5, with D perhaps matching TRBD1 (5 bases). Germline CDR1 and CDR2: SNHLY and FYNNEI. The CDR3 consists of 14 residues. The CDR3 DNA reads TGTGCCAGCAGAGAAGGGGACGGCAATCAGCCCCAGCATTTT. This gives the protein CASREGDGNQPQHF.

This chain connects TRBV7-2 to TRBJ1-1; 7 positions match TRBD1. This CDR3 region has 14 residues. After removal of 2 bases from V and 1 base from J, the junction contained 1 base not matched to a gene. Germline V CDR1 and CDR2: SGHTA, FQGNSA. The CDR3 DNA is TGTGCCAGCAGCTTAAGGACAGGGAACACTGAAGCTTTCTTT. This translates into CASSLRTGNTEAFF. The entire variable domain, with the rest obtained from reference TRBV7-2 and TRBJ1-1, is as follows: GAGVSQSPSNKVTEKGKDVELRCDPISGHTALYWYRQSLGQGLEFLIYFQGNSAPDKSGLPSDRFSAERTGGSVSTLTIQRTQQEDSAVYLCASSLRTGNTEAFFGQGTRLTVV.

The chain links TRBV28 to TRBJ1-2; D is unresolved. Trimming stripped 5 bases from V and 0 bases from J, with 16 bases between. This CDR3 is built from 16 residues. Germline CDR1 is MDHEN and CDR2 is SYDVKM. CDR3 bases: TGTGCCAGCAGTCCACCCGGGAGTCCAGCTAACTATGGCTACACCTTC. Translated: CASSPPGSPANYGYTF.

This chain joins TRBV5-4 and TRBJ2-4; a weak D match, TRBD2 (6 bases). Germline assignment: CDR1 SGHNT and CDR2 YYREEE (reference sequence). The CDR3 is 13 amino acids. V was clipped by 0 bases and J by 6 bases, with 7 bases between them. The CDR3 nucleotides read TGTGCCAGCAGCTTGGGGGAGGCAAACATTCAGTACTTC. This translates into CASSLGEANIQYF.

The CDR3 DNA reads TGTGCCAGCAGCTTAGTGGCTAGCGGGGGGGCCCAAGAGACCCAGTACTTC. Translated: CASSLVASGGAQETQYF. This chain joins TRBV7-2 and TRBJ2-5; 12 bases match TRBD2. Germline CDR1 reads SGHTA; CDR2 reads FQGNSA. With V trimmed by 1 base and J by 1 base, 4 bases remained unmatched. This CDR3 comprises 17 residues.

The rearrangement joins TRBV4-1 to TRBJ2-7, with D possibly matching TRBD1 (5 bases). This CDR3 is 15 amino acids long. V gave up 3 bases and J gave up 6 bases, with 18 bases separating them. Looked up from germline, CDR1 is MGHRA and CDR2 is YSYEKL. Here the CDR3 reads CASSQDTDQYSEQYF. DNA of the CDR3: TGCGCCAGCAGCCAGGACACTGACCAATATAGCGAGCAGTACTTC.

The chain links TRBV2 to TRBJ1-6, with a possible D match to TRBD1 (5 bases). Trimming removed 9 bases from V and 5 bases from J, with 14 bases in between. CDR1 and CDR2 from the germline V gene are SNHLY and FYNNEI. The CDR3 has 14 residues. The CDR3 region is CASSWTLHNSPLHF. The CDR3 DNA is TGTGCCAGTTCTTGGACACTACATAATTCACCCCTCCACTTT.

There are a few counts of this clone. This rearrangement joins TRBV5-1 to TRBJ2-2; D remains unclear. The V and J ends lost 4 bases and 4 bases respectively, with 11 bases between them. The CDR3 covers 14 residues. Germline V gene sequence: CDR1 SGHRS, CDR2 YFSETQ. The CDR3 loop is CASSEELLTGELFF. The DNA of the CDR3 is TGCGCCAGCAGCGAAGAGTTGCTCACCGGGGAGCTGTTTTTT.

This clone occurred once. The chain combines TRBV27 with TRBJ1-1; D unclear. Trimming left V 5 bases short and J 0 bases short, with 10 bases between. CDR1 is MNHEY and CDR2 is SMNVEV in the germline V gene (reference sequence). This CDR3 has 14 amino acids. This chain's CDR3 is CASSRPSMNTEAFF. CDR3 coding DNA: TGTGCCAGCAGTCGTCCTTCGATGAACACTGAAGCTTTCTTT.

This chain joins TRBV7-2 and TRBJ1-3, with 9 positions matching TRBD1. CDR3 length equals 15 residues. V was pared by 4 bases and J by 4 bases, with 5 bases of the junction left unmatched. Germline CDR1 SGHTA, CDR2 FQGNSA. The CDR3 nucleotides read TGTGCCAGCAGCTCAAACAGGGGGCTCGGAAACACCATATATTTT. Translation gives CASSSNRGLGNTIYF. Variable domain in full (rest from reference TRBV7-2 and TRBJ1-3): GAGVSQSPSNKVTEKGKDVELRCDPISGHTALYWYRQSLGQGLEFLIYFQGNSAPDKSGLPSDRFSAERTGGSVSTLTIQRTQQEDSAVYLCASSSNRGLGNTIYFGEGSWLTVV.

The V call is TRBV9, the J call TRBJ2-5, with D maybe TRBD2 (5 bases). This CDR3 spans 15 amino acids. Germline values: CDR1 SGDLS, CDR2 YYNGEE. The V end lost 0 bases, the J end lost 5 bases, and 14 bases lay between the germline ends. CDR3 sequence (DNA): TGTGCCAGCAGCGTAGCCGGGGTTAGTTGGGAGACCCAGTACTTC. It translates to CASSVAGVSWETQYF.

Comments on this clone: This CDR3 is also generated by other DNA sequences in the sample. The CDR3 bases are TGTGCCAGCAGTTACCGCAGGGATAGCAATCAGCCCCAGCATTTT. As protein: CASSYRRDSNQPQHF. This rearrangement joins TRBV6-5 to TRBJ1-5; D is perhaps TRBD1 (5 bases). Trimming cost V 2 bases and J 0 bases, with 8 bases left between them. CDR1 and CDR2 (germline): MNHEY, SVGAGI. CDR3 size: 15 residues.

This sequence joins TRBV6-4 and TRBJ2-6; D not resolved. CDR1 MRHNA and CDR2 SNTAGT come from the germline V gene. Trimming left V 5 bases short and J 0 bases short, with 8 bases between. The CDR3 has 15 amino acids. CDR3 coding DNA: TGTGCCAGCAGTCCTCAGTTCTCTGGGGCCAACGTCCTGACTTTC. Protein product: CASSPQFSGANVLTF.

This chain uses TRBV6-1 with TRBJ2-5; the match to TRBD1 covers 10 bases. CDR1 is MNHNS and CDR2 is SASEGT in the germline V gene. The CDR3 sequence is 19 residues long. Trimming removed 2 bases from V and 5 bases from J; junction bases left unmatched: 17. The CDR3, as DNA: TGTGCCAGCAGTGAATTCTACCCCTTCGGGACAGGGGTGATTGAGACCCAGTACTTC. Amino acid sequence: CASSEFYPFGTGVIETQYF.

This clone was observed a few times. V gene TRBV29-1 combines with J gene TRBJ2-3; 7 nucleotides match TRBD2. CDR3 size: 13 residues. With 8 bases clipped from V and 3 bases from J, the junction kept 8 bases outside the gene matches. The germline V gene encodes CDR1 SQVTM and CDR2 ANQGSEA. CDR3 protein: CSLTWGGTDTQYF. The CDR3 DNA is TGCAGCCTGACTTGGGGGGGGACAGATACGCAGTATTTT.

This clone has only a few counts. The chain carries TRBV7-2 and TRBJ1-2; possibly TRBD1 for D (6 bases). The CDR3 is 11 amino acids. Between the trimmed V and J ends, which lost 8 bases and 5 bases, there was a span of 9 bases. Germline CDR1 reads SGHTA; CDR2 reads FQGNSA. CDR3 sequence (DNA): TGTGCCAGCCAAGGACAGTATGGCTACACCTTC. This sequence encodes CASQGQYGYTF.

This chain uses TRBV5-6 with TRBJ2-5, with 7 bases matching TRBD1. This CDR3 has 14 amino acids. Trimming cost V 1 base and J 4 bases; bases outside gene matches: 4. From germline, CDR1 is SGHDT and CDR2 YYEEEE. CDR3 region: CASSLRGGRETQYF. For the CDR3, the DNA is TGTGCCAGCAGCTTGAGAGGGGGCCGAGAGACCCAGTACTTC.

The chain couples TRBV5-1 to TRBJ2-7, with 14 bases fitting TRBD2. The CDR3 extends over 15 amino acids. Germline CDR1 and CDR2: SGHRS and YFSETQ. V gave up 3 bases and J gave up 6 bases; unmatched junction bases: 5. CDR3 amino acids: CASSSLGTSGGEQYF. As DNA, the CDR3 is TGCGCCAGCAGCTCCCTCGGGACTAGCGGGGGCGAGCAGTACTTC.

The CDR3: CSVAEDRGYEQYF. The DNA of the CDR3 is TGCAGCGTTGCAGAGGACAGGGGCTACGAGCAGTACTTC. The chain recombines TRBV29-1 with TRBJ2-7, with TRBD1 identical over 9 bases. Looked up from germline, CDR1 is SQVTM and CDR2 is ANQGSEA. With 4 bases clipped from V and 3 bases from J, the junction kept 4 bases outside the gene matches. CDR3 length: 13 amino acids.

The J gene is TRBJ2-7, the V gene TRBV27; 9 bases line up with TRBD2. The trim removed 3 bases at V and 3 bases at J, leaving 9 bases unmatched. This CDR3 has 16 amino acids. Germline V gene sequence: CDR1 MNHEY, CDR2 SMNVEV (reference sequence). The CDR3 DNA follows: TGTGCCAGCAGTTTTTCCGGGACTAGCCTTTACTACGAGCAGTACTTC. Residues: CASSFSGTSLYYEQYF.

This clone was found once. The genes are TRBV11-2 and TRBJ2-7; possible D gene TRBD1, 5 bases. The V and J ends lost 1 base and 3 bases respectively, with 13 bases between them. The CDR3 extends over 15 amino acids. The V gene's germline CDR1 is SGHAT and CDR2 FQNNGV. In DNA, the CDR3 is TGTGCCAGCAGCTTAGTCGGATCAGGGTACTACGAGCAGTACTTC. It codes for CASSLVGSGYYEQYF. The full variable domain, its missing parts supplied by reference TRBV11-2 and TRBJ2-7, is EAGVAQSPRYKIIEKRQSVAFWCNPISGHATLYWYQQILGQGPKLLIQFQNNGVVDDSQLPKDRFSAERLKGVDSTLKIQPAKLEDSAVYLCASSLVGSGYYEQYFGPGTRLTVT.

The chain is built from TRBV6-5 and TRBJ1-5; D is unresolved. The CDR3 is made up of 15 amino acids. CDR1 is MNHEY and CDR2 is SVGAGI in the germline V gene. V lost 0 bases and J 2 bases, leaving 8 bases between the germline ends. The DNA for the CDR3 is TGTGCCAGCAGTTACTCTCAGTTTGGCAATCAGCCCCAGCATTTT. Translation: CASSYSQFGNQPQHF.

The CDR3 DNA is TGTGCCACCAGCAGACGGCAGGGGGATGAGGAGACCCAGTACTTC. It codes for CATSRRQGDEETQYF. The chain joins TRBV15 to TRBJ2-5, with 7 bases lining up with TRBD1. The CDR3 has 15 amino acids. V gave up 2 bases and J gave up 5 bases; unmatched junction bases: 8. Germline-derived CDR1 and CDR2 are LNHNV and YYDKDF (reference sequence).

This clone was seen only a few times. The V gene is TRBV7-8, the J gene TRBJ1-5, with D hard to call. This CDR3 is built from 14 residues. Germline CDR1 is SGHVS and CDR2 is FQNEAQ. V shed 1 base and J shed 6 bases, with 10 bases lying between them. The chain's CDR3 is CASSLDGGPQPQHF. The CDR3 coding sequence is TGTGCCAGCAGCTTAGATGGAGGACCTCAGCCCCAGCATTTT. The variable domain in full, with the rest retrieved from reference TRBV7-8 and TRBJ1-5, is GAGVSQSPRYKVAKRGQDVALRCDPISGHVSLFWYQQALGQGPEFLTYFQNEAQLDKSGLPSDRFFAERPEGSVSTLKIQRTQQEDSAVYLCASSLDGGPQPQHFGDGTRLSIL.

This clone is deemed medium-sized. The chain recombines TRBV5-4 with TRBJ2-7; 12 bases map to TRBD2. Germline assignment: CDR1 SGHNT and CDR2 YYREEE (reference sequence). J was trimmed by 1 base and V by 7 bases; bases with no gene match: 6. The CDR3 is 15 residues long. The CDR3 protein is CASAELAGGSYEQYF. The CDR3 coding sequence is TGTGCCAGCGCGGAACTAGCGGGAGGATCCTACGAGCAGTACTTC.